What follows are 24 T cell receptor beta chains derived from one specimen sequenced in a study of T cells after yellow fever vaccination. Each CDR3 protein is one row after TCRdb ran MiXCR on the 5' RACE reads. The sample contains about 340,000 distinct CDR3 sequences, more than 8.5% of which appear only once. The sample was PBMCs, taken on the day of the first yellow fever vaccination. These TCRs come from a man younger than 35 who received the YFV17D yellow fever vaccine.

In this sample, this clonotype turned up a few times. The chain joins TRBV6-2 or TRBV6-3 to TRBJ1-1; tentative D call: TRBD1 (5 bases). Trimming pared 6 bases from V and 12 bases from J, leaving 20 bases between. CDR1 and CDR2 (germline): MNHEY, SVGEGT. This CDR3 region has 13 residues. The CDR3 reads CASSRLTALDSFF. In nucleotides, the CDR3 is TGTGCCAGCAGCCGACTGACAGCCCTCGACTCTTTCTTT.

The table lists this clonotype with many counts. This chain joins TRBV7-9 and TRBJ2-3, with 7 bases fitting TRBD1. Germline loops: CDR1 SEHNR, CDR2 FQNEAQ (reference sequence). J was trimmed by 6 bases and V by 6 bases; bases with no gene match: 9. There are 14 residues in the CDR3. The CDR3 sequence: CASSPRQGGDTQYF. Here the CDR3 DNA reads TGTGCCAGCAGTCCCAGACAGGGTGGCGATACGCAGTATTTT.

V is TRBV20-1 and J is TRBJ2-5; D remains unclear. The CDR3 runs to 12 residues. Germline values: CDR1 DFQATT, CDR2 SNEGSKA (reference sequence). V was trimmed by 6 bases and J by 2 bases, leaving 10 bases between them. CDR3 sequence (DNA): TGCAGTGCCAGACCGCCTCAAGAGACCCAGTACTTC. Its translation: CSARPPQETQYF.

This clonotype was seen a handful of times. The chain joins TRBV5-1 to TRBJ2-5; D is possibly TRBD1 (6 bases). V lost 0 bases and J lost 6, with 9 bases in between. CDR1 is SGHRS, CDR2 YFSETQ, per germline. The CDR3 runs 13 residues. The CDR3 nucleotides are TGCGCCAGCAGCTTGGAGGGGGATCAGACCCAGTACTTC. Residues: CASSLEGDQTQYF.

This clonotype was observed many times. The CDR3 spells CSAMTVERSTEAFF. CDR3 coding DNA: TGCAGTGCTATGACAGTGGAGAGGAGCACTGAAGCTTTCTTT. The chain joins TRBV20-1 to TRBJ1-1; TRBD1 might be the D (5 bases). Germline V CDR1 and CDR2: DFQATT, SNEGSKA (reference sequence). The CDR3 sequence is 14 residues long. V was trimmed by 4 bases and J by 4 bases, leaving 16 bases between them.

This clonotype occurred a few times. This rearrangement joins TRBV6-1 to TRBJ1-2; D possibly corresponds to TRBD1 (5 bases). This CDR3 contains 13 residues. Trimming took 2 bases from V and 7 from J, leaving 11 bases between them. Germline CDR1 reads MNHNS; CDR2 reads SASEGT. CDR3 sequence: CASSERPGGGYTF. As DNA, the CDR3 is TGTGCCAGCAGTGAACGGCCCGGGGGTGGCTACACCTTC.

This clonotype was detected many times. The rearrangement uses TRBV6-1 and TRBJ2-3; TRBD2 might be the D (6 bases). This CDR3 is built from 14 residues. CDR1 and CDR2 (germline): MNHNS, SASEGT. Trimming cost V 9 bases and J 3 bases, with 16 bases left between them. The CDR3 loop is CASQKFGGTDTQYF. The CDR3 nucleotides are TGTGCCAGTCAAAAATTTGGGGGGACAGATACGCAGTATTTT.

This clonotype was observed a handful of times. The rearrangement links TRBV5-1 to TRBJ2-7, with 8 positions matching TRBD2. The CDR3 has 14 amino acids. V lost 0 bases, J lost 7 bases, and 6 bases stayed unmatched. Germline loops: CDR1 SGHRS, CDR2 YFSETQ. The CDR3 region has the DNA TGCGCCAGCAGCTTGGCGGACCCGGGGGGGGAGCAGTACGTC. Its protein product is CASSLADPGGEQYV.

This clonotype has more than one count but fewer than ten. The chain is built from TRBV9 and TRBJ2-7; TRBD2 aligns across 8 bases. The CDR3 sequence is 16 residues long. V shed 7 bases and J 2 bases; nucleotides not matched to a gene: 14. CDR1 and CDR2 from the germline V gene are SGDLS and YYNGEE. The CDR3 is CASFPSTGLATYEQYF. CDR3 bases: TGTGCCAGCTTTCCCTCCACCGGACTAGCAACCTACGAGCAGTACTTC.

This clonotype was recorded a few times. CDR3 in amino acids: CAISGSAGMNTEAFF. CDR3 in DNA: TGTGCCATCAGTGGTTCGGCGGGGATGAACACTGAAGCTTTCTTT. V is TRBV10-3 and J is TRBJ1-1; the D is unclear. CDR3 length: 15 amino acids. Per the germline V gene, CDR1 is ENHRY and CDR2 is SYGVKD. Trimming left V 4 bases short and J 0 bases short, with 12 bases between.

The gene calls are TRBV7-2 and TRBJ2-7; 7 bases match TRBD1. This CDR3 contains 14 residues. Trimming at V came to 5 bases and at J to 2 bases, leaving 6 bases not matched to a gene. The V gene's germline CDR1 is SGHTA and CDR2 FQGNSA. CDR3 loop: CTSSPRQGAYEQYV. CDR3 sequence (DNA): TGTACCAGCAGCCCACGACAGGGAGCCTACGAGCAGTACGTC.

In its sample, this clonotype was seen a few times. The chain carries TRBV5-1 and TRBJ1-5; 8 bases agree with TRBD1. CDR1 SGHRS and CDR2 YFSETQ come from the germline V gene. The CDR3 is 15 residues long. After removal of 4 bases from V and 6 bases from J, the junction contained 9 bases not matched to a gene. For the CDR3, the DNA is TGCGCCAGCAGCCGGCCTAACAGGGGGGCTCAGCCCCAGCATTTT. Its translation: CASSRPNRGAQPQHF.

This clonotype has at least ten counts. The chain recombines TRBV5-1 with TRBJ2-1; D not resolved. The CDR3 sequence is 14 residues long. V shed 5 bases and J shed 6 bases, with 15 bases lying between them. The germline CDR1 and CDR2 sequences are SGHRS and YFSETQ. Here the CDR3 DNA reads TGCGCCAGCAGTGGCCTAGGAGACCCCAATGAGCAGTTCTTC. Its protein is CASSGLGDPNEQFF.

Here the CDR3 reads CASSYSKYTGDSGGYTF. The DNA of the CDR3 is TGTGCCAGCAGTTACTCAAAGTATACAGGGGACAGCGGCGGCTACACCTTC. J is TRBJ1-2 and V is TRBV6-2 or TRBV6-3; 7 nucleotides match TRBD1. This CDR3 contains 17 residues. V was pared by 0 bases and J by 8 bases, with 15 bases of the junction left unmatched. Germline CDR1 reads MNHEY; CDR2 reads SVGEGT.

The J gene is TRBJ2-7, the V gene TRBV7-8; D is unclear. The ends were cut back, 5 bases at V and 2 bases at J, with 10 bases in the middle. The CDR3 contains 13 residues. Germline V gene data show CDR1 as SGHVS and CDR2 as FQNEAQ. The CDR3 sequence: CASSPGLTYEQYF. CDR3 in DNA: TGTGCCAGCAGCCCCGGGCTCACCTACGAGCAGTACTTC.

The sample holds a few counts of this clonotype. V usage is TRBV5-1 and J usage is TRBJ2-3, with TRBD1 as a possible D gene (5 bases). Germline V gene data show CDR1 as SGHRS and CDR2 as YFSETQ. Trimming took off 0 bases at V and 6 bases at J, with 8 bases between the two ends. The CDR3 consists of 13 residues. The CDR3 DNA reads as TGCGCCAGCAGCTTGGCAGGGTTGGATACGCAGTATTTT. It yields the protein CASSLAGLDTQYF.

The genes are TRBV6-5 and TRBJ2-2; TRBD1 agrees at 8 bases. Germline CDR1 MNHEY, CDR2 SVGAGI. The CDR3 is made up of 14 amino acids. V shed 7 bases, J shed 1 base, and the junction held 2 bases outside the gene matches. CDR3: CASIGQGNTGELFF. The CDR3 nucleotides read TGTGCCAGCATAGGACAGGGGAACACCGGGGAGCTGTTTTTT.

Only a few counts were recorded for this clonotype. This chain links TRBV7-2 with TRBJ2-5, with D possibly being TRBD1 or TRBD2 (5 bases each). V lost 5 bases and J 1 base, leaving 17 bases between the germline ends. This CDR3 has 16 residues. Germline values: CDR1 SGHTA, CDR2 FQGNSA. CDR3 bases: TGTGCCAGCAGCAATACCGGGGCGGTACGCCAAGAGACCCAGTACTTC. Translating it yields CASSNTGAVRQETQYF.

CDR3 amino acids: CASSLLTSGPQETQYF. DNA for the CDR3: TGTGCCAGCAGCTTGCTGACTAGCGGCCCCCAAGAGACCCAGTACTTC. The chain recombines TRBV5-4 with TRBJ2-5; 9 nucleotides agree with TRBD2. With V trimmed by 1 base and J by 1 base, 5 bases remained unmatched. The CDR3 loop spans 16 amino acids. Germline values: CDR1 SGHNT, CDR2 YYREEE (reference sequence).

The chain couples TRBV7-2 to TRBJ2-1; 8 bases map to TRBD1. The V and J ends lost 1 base and 4 bases, in that order; junction bases with no gene match: 6. CDR3 length equals 16 residues. Germline V gives CDR1 SGHTA, CDR2 FQGNSA. The CDR3 nucleotides read TGTGCCAGCAGCTTAGACAGGGGGACAGTATACAATGAGCAGTTCTTC. Translation: CASSLDRGTVYNEQFF.

Many counts were recorded for this clonotype. The rearrangement joins TRBV3-1 to TRBJ1-6, with unresolved D. The CDR3 loop spans 14 amino acids. The germline gives CDR1 LGHDT, CDR2 YNNKEL (reference sequence). Trimming removed 0 bases from V and 6 bases from J, with 6 bases in between. This CDR3 is CASSQEVGNSPLHF. CDR3 coding DNA: TGTGCCAGCAGCCAAGAAGTAGGTAATTCACCCCTCCACTTT.

The rearrangement uses TRBV19 and TRBJ2-7; the D is unclear. The CDR3 loop spans 13 amino acids. Germline assignment: CDR1 LNHDA and CDR2 SQIVND (reference sequence). Trimming removed 10 bases at V and 0 bases at J, with 13 bases between. DNA of the CDR3: TGTGCCACCCGGCGAGGTAGCTCCTACGAGCAGTACTTC. Residues: CATRRGSSYEQYF.

The chain carries TRBV5-1 and TRBJ2-7, with D uncertain. With 6 bases removed from V and 1 base from J, the gap between germline ends came to 17 bases. There are 15 residues in the CDR3. CDR1 is SGHRS, CDR2 YFSETQ, per germline. CDR3 region: CASNFRTQDSYEQYF. The CDR3 bases are TGCGCCAGCAATTTTAGGACCCAAGATTCCTACGAGCAGTACTTC. Full variable domain (remainder filled in from reference TRBV5-1 and TRBJ2-7): KAGVTQTPRYLIKTRGQQVTLSCSPISGHRSVSWYQQTPGQGLQFLFEYFSETQRNKGNFPGRFSGRQFSNSRSEMNVSTLELGDSALYLCASNFRTQDSYEQYFGPGTRLTVT.

The rearrangement joins TRBV2 to TRBJ1-2; no definite D call. This CDR3 region has 8 residues. In germline, CDR1 is SNHLY, CDR2 FYNNEI. The V gene lost 6 bases and the J gene lost 8 bases, with 1 base spanning the gap. CDR3 sequence (DNA): TGTGCCAGCAGCGGCTACACCTTC. This codes for CASSGYTF.